A single sample is the source of the 18 T cell receptor beta chains below, sequenced in a study of T cells in Graves' hyperthyroidism and ophthalmopathy. Template material for amplifying TCR beta CDR3 regions consisted of RNA transcripts. First-round RT-PCR targeting the TCR CDR3 was performed with the HTBI primer set. MiXCR, run by TCRdb on the multiplex PCR reads, gives a single entry per CDR3 protein. The sample yields around 280,000 distinct CDR3 sequences, 13% seen once. The sample was blood. Receptors were obtained from a woman in her twenties or thirties with Graves' hyperthyroidism that later progressed to Graves' ophthalmopathy.

Many counts were recorded for this clonotype. The chain couples TRBV28 to TRBJ2-7; D might be TRBD1 or TRBD2, each matching 5 bases. Germline loops: CDR1 MDHEN, CDR2 SYDVKM. V was clipped by 6 bases and J by 3 bases, with 15 bases between them. CDR3 length: 14 residues. The CDR3 reads CASRTGRQFYEQYF. CDR3 bases: TGTGCCAGCAGAACGGGACGGCAGTTCTACGAGCAGTACTTC.

This clonotype was counted ten times or more. The genes are TRBV28 and TRBJ2-1, with D possibly being TRBD2 (5 bases). V was pared by 3 bases and J by 2 bases, with 8 bases between. Germline CDR1 and CDR2: MDHEN and SYDVKM. The CDR3 contains 14 residues. The CDR3 DNA reads TGTGCCAGCAGTTTTTCTAGCACCTACAATGAGCAGTTCTTC. Translation gives CASSFSSTYNEQFF. The full variable domain, rest sourced from reference TRBV28 and TRBJ2-1, is DVKVTQSSRYLVKRTGEKVFLECVQDMDHENMFWYRQDPGLGLRLIYFSYDVKMKEKGDIPEGYSVSREKKERFSLILESASTNQTSMYLCASSFSSTYNEQFFGPGTRLTVL.

This clonotype was picked up a small number of times. V is TRBV5-4 and J is TRBJ2-2; 7 bases align to TRBD1. This CDR3 spans 15 amino acids. V lost 8 bases and J lost 2; bases outside the gene matches: 9. In germline, CDR1 is SGHNT, CDR2 YYREEE (reference sequence). The CDR3 sequence: CASRPGQTNTGELFF. CDR3 DNA sequence: TGTGCCAGTCGACCGGGACAGACAAACACCGGGGAGCTGTTTTTT.

This clonotype was seen more than once but under ten times. CDR3 protein: CASSIVAGGTYEQYF. CDR3 sequence (DNA): TGTGCCAGTAGTATAGTGGCGGGAGGGACCTACGAGCAGTACTTC. The chain employs TRBV19 and TRBJ2-7; 9 bases map to TRBD2. Germline CDR1 is LNHDA and CDR2 is SQIVND (reference sequence). The V and J ends lost 1 base and 2 bases, in that order; junction bases with no gene match: 3. CDR3 length: 15 residues.

The genes are TRBV6-2 or TRBV6-3 and TRBJ1-1, with D unresolved. The CDR3 has 13 amino acids. Trimming shortened V by 9 bases and J by 4 bases, and 15 bases separated the two germline ends. The V gene's germline CDR1 is MNHEY and CDR2 SVGEGT. The CDR3 is CASNALWGTEAFF. The CDR3 DNA is TGTGCCAGTAATGCTCTCTGGGGCACTGAAGCTTTCTTT.

At least ten counts were recorded for this clonotype. The chain carries TRBV2 and TRBJ1-5, with unresolved D. Trimming removed 5 bases at V and 2 bases at J, with 16 bases between. There are 16 residues in the CDR3. The V gene's germline CDR1 is SNHLY and CDR2 FYNNEI. This CDR3 is CASSSIRLFGNQPQHF. CDR3 nucleotide sequence: TGTGCCAGCAGTAGCATCCGGCTGTTTGGCAATCAGCCCCAGCATTTT.

This clonotype was recorded many times. The chain links TRBV7-2 to TRBJ2-3; TRBD2 agrees at 9 bases. With V trimmed by 5 bases and J by 4 bases, 4 bases remained unmatched. The germline V gene encodes CDR1 SGHTA and CDR2 FQGNSA. This CDR3 comprises 14 residues. The CDR3 loop is CASSIRTSADTQYF. The CDR3 DNA sequence: TGTGCCAGCAGCATTCGGACTAGCGCAGATACGCAGTATTTT.

This clonotype was observed at least ten times. V is TRBV6-5 and J is TRBJ2-2; 10 bases are a match to TRBD1. Germline CDR1 MNHEY, CDR2 SVGAGI. The length of the CDR3 is 17 residues. V shed 2 bases, J shed 3 bases, and the junction held 6 bases outside the gene matches. The DNA of the CDR3 is TGTGCCAGCAGTTACCAACTCGGGACAGGGGACACCGGGGAGCTGTTTTTT. It encodes CASSYQLGTGDTGELFF.

This clonotype has only one observation. The rearrangement joins TRBV16 to TRBJ2-1; D might be TRBD2 (6 bases). The germline gives CDR1 KGHSY, CDR2 FQNENV. V was trimmed by 0 bases and J by 15 bases, leaving 15 bases between them. The CDR3 covers 13 residues. As DNA, the CDR3 is TGTGCCAGCAGCCAATCGATATCAGGGAGGAGGTTCTTC. Translated, it gives CASSQSISGRRFF.

This clonotype was picked up many times. The gene calls are TRBV7-2 and TRBJ1-5; D is unresolved. Germline assignment: CDR1 SGHTA and CDR2 FQGNSA. Trimming took 2 bases from V and 6 from J, leaving 5 bases between them. CDR3 size: 12 residues. CDR3 amino acids: CASSLMGQPQHF. CDR3 DNA: TGTGCCAGCAGCTTAATGGGTCAGCCCCAGCATTTT.

There are many counts of this clonotype. V is TRBV7-2 and J is TRBJ2-1; 9 nucleotides agree with TRBD1. The V gene end was trimmed by 0 bases and the J gene end by 7 bases; junction bases not matched to a gene: 4. The CDR3 has 15 amino acids. Germline values: CDR1 SGHTA, CDR2 FQGNSA. DNA of the CDR3: TGTGCCAGCAGCTTAGCGCAGGACAGGGGTAATGAGCAGTTCTTC. It codes for CASSLAQDRGNEQFF.

This clonotype was observed once. A read error may explain this, as a much larger clone is one base away. J is TRBJ2-2 and V is TRBV27, with D possibly called TRBD1 or TRBD2 (6 bases each). Looked up from germline, CDR1 is MNHEY and CDR2 is SMNVEV (reference sequence). CDR3 size: 17 residues. The CDR3 DNA follows: TGTGCCAGCAGTTTGGTACAGGTAGCAGGGGAGGCCGGGGAGCTGCTTTTT. It yields the protein CASSLVQVAGEAGELLF.

This clonotype was found many times. V and J are TRBV28 and TRBJ1-4, with a possible D match to TRBD1 (6 bases). V was trimmed by 1 base and J by 5 bases, leaving 8 bases between them. Germline CDR1 reads MDHEN; CDR2 reads SYDVKM. The length of the CDR3 is 14 residues. The CDR3 DNA reads as TGTGCCAGCAGTTTATCCACAGGGAATGAAAAACTGTTTTTT. It encodes CASSLSTGNEKLFF.

The chain combines TRBV30 with TRBJ1-5; TRBD1 is a possible D gene (6 bases). This CDR3 has 15 amino acids. V lost 2 bases and J lost 10, with 21 bases in between. From germline, CDR1 is GTSNPN and CDR2 SVGIG (reference sequence). The CDR3 here is CAWSLTTTGQEPQHF. DNA of the CDR3: TGTGCCTGGAGTCTCACCACGACAGGCCAGGAACCCCAGCATTTT.

This clonotype was found a few times. This chain links TRBV19 with TRBJ2-7; the D call may be TRBD1 or TRBD2 (6 bases each). Germline V gene lookup returns CDR1 LNHDA and CDR2 SQIVND (reference sequence). V lost 5 bases and J lost 5, with 22 bases in between. The CDR3 covers 16 residues. As DNA, the CDR3 is TGTGCCAGTAGTCCAGGAAGGGGGGCTCCCTCGGACGAGCAGTACTTC. Translating it yields CASSPGRGAPSDEQYF.

The sample holds many counts of this clonotype. The genes are TRBV10-3 and TRBJ2-7; 7 bases match TRBD2. V trimming: 10 bases; J trimming: 6 bases; junction bases outside the gene matches: 12. In germline, CDR1 is ENHRY, CDR2 SYGVKD. The CDR3 is 13 residues long. CDR3 in amino acids: CATTRDYGFEQYF. CDR3 DNA sequence: TGTGCCACCACCCGGGACTACGGCTTCGAGCAGTACTTC.

This clonotype was picked up a small number of times. The chain couples TRBV7-9 to TRBJ1-1; tentative D call: TRBD1 (5 bases). CDR1 and CDR2 from the germline V gene are SEHNR and FQNEAQ (reference sequence). The germline V and J ends were trimmed by 5 bases and 0 bases, with 13 bases remaining between them. The CDR3 has 15 amino acids. The CDR3 coding sequence is TGTGCCAGCAGCCACTCCTTGGGGGTGAACACTGAAGCTTTCTTT. Its protein product is CASSHSLGVNTEAFF.

This clonotype was seen at least ten times. The chain has TRBV2 and TRBJ1-5; 7 bases align to TRBD1. There are 15 residues in the CDR3. Germline CDR1 SNHLY, CDR2 FYNNEI. After removal of 3 bases from V and 7 bases from J, the junction contained 9 bases not matched to a gene. The CDR3: CASSDGAGGEQPQHF. Here the CDR3 DNA reads TGTGCCAGCAGTGATGGGGCAGGGGGTGAACAGCCCCAGCATTTT.